This T cell receptor beta chain was sequenced during a study of radiotherapy plus CTLA-4 blockade in lung cancer. The CDR3 contains 14 residues. V lost 1 base, J lost 7 bases, and 14 bases lay in between. Germline V gene data show CDR1 as SGHVS and CDR2 as FQNEAQ. Data came from immunoSEQ multiplex PCR; TCRdb stores just in-frame clones and leaves some out. This table holds 85,000 to 95,000 clones, about four fifths found once. This receptor was obtained from a human donor with non-small cell lung cancer that progressed on radiotherapy plus ipilimumab. The chain is built from TRBV7-8 and TRBJ2-7; the D gene is possibly TRBD2 (6 bases). Sequenced here: peripheral blood, sampled from a patient treated with radiotherapy plus ipilimumab. The CDR3 region is CASSLEVRGREQYF. The CDR3 DNA reads TGTGCCAGCAGCTTAGAAGTGCGGGGACGGGAGCAGTACTTC.